One and the same sample provided the 9 T cell receptor beta chains below, sequenced in a study of blood T cell repertoires in COVID-19. TCRdb keeps only in-frame clones here, not all; method: immunoSEQ multiplex PCR. The repertoire holds about 200,000 clones, about 85% seen once, with around 5% in the top ten. Sequenced material: peripheral blood. The receptors were sampled from a woman aged 80 or older with acute or convalescent COVID-19.

This sequence joins TRBV10-3 and TRBJ1-6, with TRBD1 matching 7 bases. J lost 11 bases, V lost 5 bases, and 6 bases had no gene match. The germline gives CDR1 ENHRY, CDR2 SYGVKD. This CDR3 spans 13 amino acids. The CDR3 protein is CAISNRQGTPLHF. DNA for the CDR3: TGTGCCATCAGTAACCGACAGGGAACACCCCTCCACTTT.

V usage is TRBV30 and J usage is TRBJ2-1; a possible D gene is TRBD2 (6 bases). Germline lookup yields CDR1 GTSNPN and CDR2 SVGIG (reference sequence). CDR3 length: 14 residues. Trimming left V 2 bases short and J 3 bases short, with 11 bases between. The CDR3 region is CAWSKGGRYNEQFF. The CDR3 DNA reads TGTGCCTGGAGTAAGGGAGGACGCTACAATGAGCAGTTCTTC.

The chain links TRBV19 to TRBJ2-2; 9 bases are shared with TRBD1. The germline V gene encodes CDR1 LNHDA and CDR2 SQIVND (reference sequence). CDR3 length: 15 amino acids. V was clipped by 6 bases and J by 3 bases; unmatched bases: 5. The CDR3 DNA is TGTGCCAGTAGGCCGGGACAGGGTTACACCGGGGAGCTGTTTTTT. It yields the protein CASRPGQGYTGELFF.

The rearrangement uses TRBV9 and TRBJ2-5; D is possibly TRBD2 (6 bases). V dropped 4 bases and J dropped 0 bases, with 19 bases sitting between them. The CDR3 contains 17 residues. Germline CDR1 SGDLS, CDR2 YYNGEE. Written as DNA, the CDR3 is TGTGCCAGCAGCCCCTCAACCCCCGGGACTTACCAAGAGACCCAGTACTTC. It translates to CASSPSTPGTYQETQYF.

The rearrangement links TRBV5-1 to TRBJ2-7, with 7 nucleotides matching TRBD1. Germline V gene sequence: CDR1 SGHRS, CDR2 YFSETQ. V was clipped by 4 bases and J by 1 base; unmatched bases: 8. This CDR3 comprises 15 residues. The CDR3 DNA reads TGCGCCAGCAGCCCTACACAGGGGTCGTCCTACGAGCAGTACTTC. It encodes CASSPTQGSSYEQYF.

The genes are TRBV5-3 and TRBJ2-3; D is uncertain. TRBV5-3 is placed among ORFs of uncertain function. The germline V and J ends were trimmed by 1 base and 3 bases, with 18 bases remaining between them. CDR3 size: 17 residues. The CDR3, as DNA: TGTGCCAGAAGCTTGCTCTATAATTCGGGTGTAACAGATACGCAGTATTTT. Amino acids: CARSLLYNSGVTDTQYF.

The V and J genes are TRBV30 and TRBJ1-2; TRBD1 agrees at 9 bases. The CDR3 runs to 13 residues. J gave up 3 bases and V 4 bases, and 3 bases lay outside the gene matches. Germline V gene sequence: CDR1 GTSNPN, CDR2 SVGIG (reference sequence). Written as DNA, the CDR3 is TGTGCCTGGACTGGACAGGGGTACTATGGCTACACCTTC. Its translation: CAWTGQGYYGYTF.

This clone showed up just once. The chain employs TRBV19 and TRBJ2-2; TRBD2 is a possible D gene (6 bases). The CDR3 covers 15 residues. V was pared by 3 bases and J by 8 bases, with 16 bases between. Germline-derived CDR1 and CDR2 are LNHDA and SQIVND (reference sequence). The CDR3 DNA reads as TGTGCCAGTAGTATGTGGGACGGGAGAAAAGGGGAGCTGTTTTTT. This encodes CASSMWDGRKGELFF.

The genes are TRBV15 and TRBJ2-3; 16 bases line up with TRBD2. The V and J ends lost 5 bases and 4 bases, in that order; junction bases with no gene match: 18. Germline V gene lookup returns CDR1 LNHNV and CDR2 YYDKDF (reference sequence). The CDR3 contains 21 residues. Here the CDR3 DNA reads TGTGCCACCAGCGTAAGCCCGGGACTAGCGGGAGGGCCTAGGTTCCCAGATACGCAGTATTTT. Its translation is CATSVSPGLAGGPRFPDTQYF.